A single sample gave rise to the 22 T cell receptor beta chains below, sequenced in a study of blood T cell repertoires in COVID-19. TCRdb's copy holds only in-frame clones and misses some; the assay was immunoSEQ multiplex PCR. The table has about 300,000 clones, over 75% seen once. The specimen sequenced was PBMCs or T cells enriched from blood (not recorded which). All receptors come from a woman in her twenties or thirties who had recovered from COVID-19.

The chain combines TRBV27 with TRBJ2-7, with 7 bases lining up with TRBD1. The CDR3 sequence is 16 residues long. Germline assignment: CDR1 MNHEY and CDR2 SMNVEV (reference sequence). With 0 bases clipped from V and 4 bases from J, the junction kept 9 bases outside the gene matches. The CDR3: CASSLSSRDSPYEQYF. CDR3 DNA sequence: TGTGCCAGCAGTTTATCGTCGAGGGACAGTCCTTACGAGCAGTACTTC.

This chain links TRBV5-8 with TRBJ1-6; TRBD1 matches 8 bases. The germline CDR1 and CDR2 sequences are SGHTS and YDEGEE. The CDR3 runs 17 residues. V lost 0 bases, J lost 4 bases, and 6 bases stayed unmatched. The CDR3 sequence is CASSLAGRGPYNSPLHF. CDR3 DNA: TGTGCCAGCAGCTTGGCGGGCAGGGGGCCTTATAATTCACCCCTCCACTTT.

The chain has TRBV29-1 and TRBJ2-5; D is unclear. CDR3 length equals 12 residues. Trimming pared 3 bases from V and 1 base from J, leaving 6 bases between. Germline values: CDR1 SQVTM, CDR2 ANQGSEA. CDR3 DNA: TGCAGCGTTGACCATTCCCAAGAGACCCAGTACTTC. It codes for CSVDHSQETQYF.

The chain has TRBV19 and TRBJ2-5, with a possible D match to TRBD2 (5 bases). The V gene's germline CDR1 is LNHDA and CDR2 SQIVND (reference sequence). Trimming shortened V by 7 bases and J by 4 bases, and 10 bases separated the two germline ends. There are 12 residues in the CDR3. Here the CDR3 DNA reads TGTGCCAGTATGGATAGCGTAGAGACCCAGTACTTC. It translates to CASMDSVETQYF.

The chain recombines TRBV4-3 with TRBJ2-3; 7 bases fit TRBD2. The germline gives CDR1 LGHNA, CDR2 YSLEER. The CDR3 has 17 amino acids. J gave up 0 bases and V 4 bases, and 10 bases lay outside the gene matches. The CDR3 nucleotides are TGCGCCAGCAGCCCCGGCTCGACTAGCAGTAGCACAGATACGCAGTATTTT. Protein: CASSPGSTSSSTDTQYF.

CDR3 sequence reads: CASSPVGGGNEQFF. In DNA form, the CDR3 reads TGTGCCAGCAGCCCAGTAGGGGGGGGGAATGAGCAGTTCTTC. The rearrangement joins TRBV7-2 to TRBJ2-1, with a possible D match to TRBD2 (7 bases). The V end was cut by 5 bases, the J end by 7 bases, with 15 bases between. This CDR3 region has 14 residues. The germline V gene has CDR1 SGHTA and CDR2 FQGNSA.

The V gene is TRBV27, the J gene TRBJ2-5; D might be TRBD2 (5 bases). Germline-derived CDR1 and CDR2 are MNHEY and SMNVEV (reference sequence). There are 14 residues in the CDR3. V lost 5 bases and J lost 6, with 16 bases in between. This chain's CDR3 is CASSPQLGVKTQYF. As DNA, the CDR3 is TGTGCCAGCAGTCCCCAACTAGGAGTAAAGACCCAGTACTTC.

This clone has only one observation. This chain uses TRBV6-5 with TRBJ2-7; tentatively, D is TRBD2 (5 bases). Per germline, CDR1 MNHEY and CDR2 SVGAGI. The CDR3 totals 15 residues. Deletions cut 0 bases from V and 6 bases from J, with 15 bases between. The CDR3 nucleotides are TGTGCCAGCAGTTACTCGGTACTAGGTATAAGCGAGCAGTACTTC. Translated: CASSYSVLGISEQYF.

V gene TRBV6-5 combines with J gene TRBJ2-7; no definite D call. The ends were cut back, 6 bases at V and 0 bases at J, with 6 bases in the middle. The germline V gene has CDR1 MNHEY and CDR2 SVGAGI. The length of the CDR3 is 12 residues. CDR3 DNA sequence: TGTGCCAGCAGGGGCTCCTCCTACGAGCAGTACTTC. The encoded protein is CASRGSSYEQYF.

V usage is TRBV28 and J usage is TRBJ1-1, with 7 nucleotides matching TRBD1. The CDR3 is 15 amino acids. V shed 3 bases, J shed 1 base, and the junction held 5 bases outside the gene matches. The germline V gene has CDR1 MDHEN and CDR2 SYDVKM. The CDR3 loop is CASSFSDRQNTEAFF. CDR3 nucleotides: TGTGCCAGCAGTTTTTCGGACAGGCAGAACACTGAAGCTTTCTTT. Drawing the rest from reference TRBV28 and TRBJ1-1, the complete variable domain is DVKVTQSSRYLVKRTGEKVFLECVQDMDHENMFWYRQDPGLGLRLIYFSYDVKMKEKGDIPEGYSVSREKKERFSLILESASTNQTSMYLCASSFSDRQNTEAFFGQGTRLTVV.

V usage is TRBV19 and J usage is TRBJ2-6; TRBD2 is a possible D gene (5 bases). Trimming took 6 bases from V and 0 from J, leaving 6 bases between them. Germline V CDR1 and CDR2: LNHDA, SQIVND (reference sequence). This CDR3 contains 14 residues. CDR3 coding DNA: TGTGCCAGTAGGAGGGTCTCTGGGGCCAACGTCCTGACTTTC. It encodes CASRRVSGANVLTF.

The CDR3 coding sequence is TGTGCCAGCAGCTCCAGAGCTACACAGGGGAGCTCCTACAATGAGCAGTTCTTC. As protein: CASSSRATQGSSYNEQFF. This chain connects TRBV7-2 to TRBJ2-1; 7 bases align to TRBD1. The CDR3 length is 18 residues. CDR1 and CDR2 (germline): SGHTA, FQGNSA. Trimming at V came to 4 bases and at J to 0 bases, leaving 12 bases not matched to a gene.

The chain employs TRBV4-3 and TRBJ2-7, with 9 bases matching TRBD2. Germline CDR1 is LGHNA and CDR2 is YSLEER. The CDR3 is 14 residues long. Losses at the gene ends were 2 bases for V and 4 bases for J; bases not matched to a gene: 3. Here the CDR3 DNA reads TGCGCCAGCAGCCAATCTCTAGCGGGGTACGAGCAGTACTTC. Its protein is CASSQSLAGYEQYF.

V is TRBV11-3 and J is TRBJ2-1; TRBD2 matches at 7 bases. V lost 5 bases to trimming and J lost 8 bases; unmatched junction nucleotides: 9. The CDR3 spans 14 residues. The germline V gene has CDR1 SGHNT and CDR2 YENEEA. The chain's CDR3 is CASSPRAGVHEQFF. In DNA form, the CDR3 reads TGTGCCAGCAGCCCGAGGGCGGGAGTCCATGAGCAGTTCTTC.

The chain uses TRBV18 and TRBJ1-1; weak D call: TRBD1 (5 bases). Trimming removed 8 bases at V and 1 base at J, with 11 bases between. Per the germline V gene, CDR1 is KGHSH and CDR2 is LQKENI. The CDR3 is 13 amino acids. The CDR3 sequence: CASLRGGNTEAFF. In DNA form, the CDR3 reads TGTGCCAGCCTCCGGGGGGGGAACACTGAAGCTTTCTTT.

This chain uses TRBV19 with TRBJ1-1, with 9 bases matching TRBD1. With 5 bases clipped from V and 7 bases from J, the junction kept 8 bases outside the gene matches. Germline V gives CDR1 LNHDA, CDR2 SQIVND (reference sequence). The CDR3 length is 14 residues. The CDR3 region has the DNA TGTGCCAGTAGTTCCCGGGACAGGGTGTATGAAGCTTTCTTT. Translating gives CASSSRDRVYEAFF.

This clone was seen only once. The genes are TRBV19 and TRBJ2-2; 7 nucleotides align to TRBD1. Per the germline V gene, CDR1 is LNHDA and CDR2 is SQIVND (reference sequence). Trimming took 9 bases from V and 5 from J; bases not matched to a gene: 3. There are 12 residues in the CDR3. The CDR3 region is CASSGGTGELFF. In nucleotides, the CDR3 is TGTGCCAGCTCAGGGGGTACCGGGGAGCTGTTTTTT.

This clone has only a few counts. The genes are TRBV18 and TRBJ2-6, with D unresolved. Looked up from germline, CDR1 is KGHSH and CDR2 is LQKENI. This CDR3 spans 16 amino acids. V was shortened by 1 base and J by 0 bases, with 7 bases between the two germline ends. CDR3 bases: TGTGCCAGCTCACCACAGATGAGCTCTGGGGCCAACGTCCTGACTTTC. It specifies CASSPQMSSGANVLTF.

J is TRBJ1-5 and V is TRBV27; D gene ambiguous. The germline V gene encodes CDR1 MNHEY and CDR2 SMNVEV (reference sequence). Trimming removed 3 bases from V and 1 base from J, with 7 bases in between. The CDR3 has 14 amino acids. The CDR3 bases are TGTGCCAGCAGTTTGATCGGGAGCAATCAGCCCCAGCATTTT. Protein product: CASSLIGSNQPQHF.

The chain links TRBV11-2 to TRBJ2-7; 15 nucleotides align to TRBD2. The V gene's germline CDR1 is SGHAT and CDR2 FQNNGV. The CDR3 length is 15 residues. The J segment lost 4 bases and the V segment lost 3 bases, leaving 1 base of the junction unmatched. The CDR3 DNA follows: TGTGCCAGCAGCTTCGGACTAGCGGGAGGGTACGAGCAGTACTTC. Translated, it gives CASSFGLAGGYEQYF.

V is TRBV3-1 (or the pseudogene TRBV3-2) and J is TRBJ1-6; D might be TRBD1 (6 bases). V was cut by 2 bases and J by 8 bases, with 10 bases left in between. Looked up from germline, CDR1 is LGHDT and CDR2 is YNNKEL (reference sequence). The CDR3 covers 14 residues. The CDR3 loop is CASSQFYRDSPLHF. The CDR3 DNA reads TGTGCCAGCAGCCAATTTTACAGGGATTCACCCCTCCACTTT.

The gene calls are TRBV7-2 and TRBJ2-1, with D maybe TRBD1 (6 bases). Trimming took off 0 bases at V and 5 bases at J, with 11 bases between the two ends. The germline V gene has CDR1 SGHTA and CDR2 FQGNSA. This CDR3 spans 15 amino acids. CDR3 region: CASSLAVGQNNEQFF. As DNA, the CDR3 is TGTGCCAGCAGCTTAGCAGTCGGACAGAACAATGAGCAGTTCTTC. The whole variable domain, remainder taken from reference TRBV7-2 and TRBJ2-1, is GAGVSQSPSNKVTEKGKDVELRCDPISGHTALYWYRQSLGQGLEFLIYFQGNSAPDKSGLPSDRFSAERTGGSVSTLTIQRTQQEDSAVYLCASSLAVGQNNEQFFGPGTRLTVL.